Each of the 20 T cell receptor beta chains below was sequenced from the same sample in a study of cytomegalovirus exposure and HLA in healthy donors. It was with 60 Vbeta and 13 Jbeta primers that the PCR ran. Produced via immunoSEQ multiplex PCR; TCRdb's table is partial and in-frame only. The profile shows around 61,000 clones, around 62% of them singletons. The sample consisted of PBMCs. These receptors were collected from a man aged 40-49 years in good health and CMV-seropositive.

This clone has only a few counts. This rearrangement joins TRBV27 to TRBJ1-2, with TRBD1 identical over 8 bases. This CDR3 comprises 15 residues. V trimming: 1 base; J trimming: 4 bases; junction bases outside the gene matches: 5. Germline V gene sequence: CDR1 MNHEY, CDR2 SMNVEV (reference sequence). The CDR3 protein is CASSLYPRGLYGYTF. DNA for the CDR3: TGTGCCAGCAGTTTATACCCCAGGGGGCTCTATGGCTACACCTTC.

This clone was seen more than once but under ten times. V usage is TRBV27 and J usage is TRBJ1-4; D call uncertain. Germline V gene sequence: CDR1 MNHEY, CDR2 SMNVEV (reference sequence). CDR3 size: 14 residues. Trimming removed 3 bases from V and 1 base from J, with 6 bases in between. Here the CDR3 DNA reads TGTGCCAGCAGTTTCAGTGGAACTAATGAAAAACTGTTTTTT. Protein: CASSFSGTNEKLFF. The full variable domain, in which reference TRBV27 and TRBJ1-4 provide the parts outside the CDR3, is EAQVTQNPRYLITVTGKKLTVTCSQNMNHEYMSWYRQDPGLGLRQIYYSMNVEVTDKGDVPEGYKVSRKEKRNFPLILESPSPNQTSLYFCASSFSGTNEKLFFGSGTQLSVL.

The CDR3 protein is CASSVDLAAEQYF. The DNA for the CDR3 is TGTGCCAGCAGCGTAGATTTAGCGGCCGAGCAGTACTTC. This chain connects TRBV9 to TRBJ2-7, with D possibly matching TRBD2 (6 bases). The germline gives CDR1 SGDLS, CDR2 YYNGEE. Trimming removed 0 bases at V and 6 bases at J, with 10 bases between. The CDR3 has 13 amino acids.

The chain carries TRBV30 and TRBJ1-5; D gene uncertain. The CDR3 runs to 14 residues. Germline CDR1 and CDR2: GTSNPN and SVGIG (reference sequence). Between the trimmed V and J ends, which lost 1 base and 2 bases, there was a span of 9 bases. The CDR3 DNA reads as TGTGCCTGGAGTGGAGAGGTCGGCAATCAGCCCCAGCATTTT. It encodes CAWSGEVGNQPQHF.

The rearrangement joins TRBV29-1 to TRBJ2-5; 8 bases map to TRBD1. Germline-derived CDR1 and CDR2 are SQVTM and ANQGSEA. V dropped 6 bases and J dropped 5; count of bases not matched to a gene: 14. This CDR3 comprises 15 residues. The CDR3 spells CSVRKNQGAGETQYF. In DNA form, the CDR3 reads TGCAGCGTGCGTAAGAACCAGGGGGCGGGGGAGACCCAGTACTTC.

The CDR3 reads CASSQVGTSGGYEQYF. DNA of the CDR3: TGTGCCAGCAGCCAAGTGGGGACTAGCGGGGGCTACGAGCAGTACTTC. This chain joins TRBV4-2 and TRBJ2-7; 14 nucleotides line up with TRBD2. Germline CDR1 is LGHNA and CDR2 is YNFKEQ. The trim removed 1 base at V and 3 bases at J, leaving 2 bases unmatched. This CDR3 contains 16 residues.

This clone was counted a few times. The rearrangement joins TRBV29-1 to TRBJ2-5; the match to TRBD2 covers 14 bases. CDR1 and CDR2 (germline): SQVTM, ANQGSEA. V shed 4 bases, J shed 5 bases, and the junction held 27 bases outside the gene matches. This CDR3 has 22 amino acids. CDR3 region: CSVGPPPAGGRLAGGEGETQYF. In DNA, the CDR3 is TGCAGCGTTGGTCCCCCCCCGGCAGGGGGAAGACTAGCGGGAGGGGAAGGGGAGACCCAGTACTTC.

J is TRBJ2-5 and V is TRBV5-1; 11 nucleotides agree with TRBD1. The CDR3 extends over 16 amino acids. Germline V CDR1 and CDR2: SGHRS, YFSETQ. V lost 4 bases and J lost 0; bases outside the gene matches: 5. This chain's CDR3 is CASSPGTGGYQETQYF. The CDR3 DNA reads TGCGCCAGCAGCCCCGGGACAGGGGGATACCAAGAGACCCAGTACTTC. Together with reference TRBV5-1 and TRBJ2-5, the CDR3 gives the full variable domain: KAGVTQTPRYLIKTRGQQVTLSCSPISGHRSVSWYQQTPGQGLQFLFEYFSETQRNKGNFPGRFSGRQFSNSRSEMNVSTLELGDSALYLCASSPGTGGYQETQYFGPGTRLLVL.

This chain connects TRBV4-1 to TRBJ2-2; D is possibly TRBD1 (6 bases). Germline values: CDR1 MGHRA, CDR2 YSYEKL. V lost 4 bases and J lost 3, with 18 bases in between. The CDR3 contains 17 residues. The CDR3 DNA reads as TGCGCCAGCAGCCGGGGGACAACCGTTCCGTACACCGGGGAGCTGTTTTTT. Translated: CASSRGTTVPYTGELFF.

The V gene is TRBV7-2, the J gene TRBJ2-1; 9 bases map to TRBD1. The CDR3 spans 15 residues. The junction had 3 bases not matched to a gene; V was cut back by 5 bases and J by 1 base. CDR1 SGHTA and CDR2 FQGNSA come from the germline V gene. This CDR3 reads CASSADRGSYNEQFF. CDR3 bases: TGTGCCAGCAGCGCGGACAGGGGATCCTACAATGAGCAGTTCTTC.

This clone was seen more than once but under ten times. V and J are TRBV25-1 and TRBJ2-7; 14 bases line up with TRBD2. CDR3 size: 17 residues. The junction had 10 bases not matched to a gene; V was cut back by 3 bases and J by 6 bases. Germline V gene sequence: CDR1 MGHDK, CDR2 SYGVNS. The CDR3 here is CASSDPGTSGRSGEQYF. CDR3 sequence (DNA): TGTGCCAGCAGTGACCCCGGGACTAGCGGGAGATCAGGCGAGCAGTACTTC.

On this clone: Germline and junction disagree at one end, which may indicate a read error. The gene calls are TRBV7-7 and TRBJ2-5; TRBD2 matches 8 bases. The germline V gene has CDR1 SSHAT and CDR2 FNYEAQ (reference sequence). The CDR3 spans 15 residues. The CDR3 DNA sequence: TGTGCTAGCAGCTTGGCGGCGGGGGGACAAGAGACCCAGTACTTC. Translated: CASSLAAGGQETQYF.

The rearrangement joins TRBV2 to TRBJ2-2; maybe TRBD2 (5 bases). The V and J ends lost 4 bases and 1 base respectively, with 10 bases between them. Germline V gives CDR1 SNHLY, CDR2 FYNNEI. The CDR3 sequence is 15 residues long. Written as DNA, the CDR3 is TGTGCCAGCAGTGTGCAACTAGAGAACACCGGGGAGCTGTTTTTT. This encodes CASSVQLENTGELFF.

The V and J genes are TRBV5-1 and TRBJ1-5; unclear D gene. Germline loops: CDR1 SGHRS, CDR2 YFSETQ. This CDR3 is 15 amino acids long. Between the trimmed V and J ends, which lost 0 bases and 6 bases, there was a span of 13 bases. The CDR3: CASSLGWLEGQPQHF. The DNA of the CDR3 is TGCGCCAGCAGCTTGGGGTGGCTCGAGGGTCAGCCCCAGCATTTT.

V gene TRBV6-5 combines with J gene TRBJ2-3, with D possibly TRBD1 on 6 matching bases. The germline V gene has CDR1 MNHEY and CDR2 SVGAGI. The CDR3 runs to 15 residues. Trimming pared 6 bases from V and 0 bases from J, leaving 13 bases between. This CDR3 is CASSQTGTSTDTQYF. The CDR3 DNA reads TGTGCCAGCAGCCAAACGGGGACAAGCACAGATACGCAGTATTTT.

This clone has more than one count but fewer than ten. This sequence joins TRBV6-5 and TRBJ1-6, with TRBD1 matching over 7 bases. Germline V CDR1 and CDR2: MNHEY, SVGAGI. V dropped 1 base and J dropped 5; count of bases not matched to a gene: 2. The CDR3 consists of 15 residues. CDR3 sequence: CASSYFDRDNSPLHF. The CDR3 region has the DNA TGTGCCAGCAGTTACTTTGACAGGGATAATTCACCCCTCCACTTT.

The chain links TRBV5-1 to TRBJ2-7; TRBD1 agrees at 9 bases. The trim removed 3 bases at V and 3 bases at J, leaving 10 bases unmatched. Germline V gene lookup returns CDR1 SGHRS and CDR2 YFSETQ. The CDR3 totals 16 residues. The CDR3 here is CASSSNPGTGIYEQYF. The CDR3 nucleotides read TGCGCCAGCAGCTCAAATCCTGGGACAGGGATCTACGAGCAGTACTTC.

This clone is medium-sized in the sample. This chain uses TRBV6-5 with TRBJ2-2; TRBD2 matches at 10 bases. After removal of 4 bases from V and 6 bases from J, the junction contained 8 bases not matched to a gene. From germline, CDR1 is MNHEY and CDR2 SVGAGI. The CDR3 extends over 16 amino acids. This chain's CDR3 is CASSSPSSGSAGELFF. The CDR3 DNA is TGTGCCAGCAGTTCCCCCTCTAGCGGGAGCGCCGGGGAGCTGTTTTTT.

The table lists this clone with a count of one. The CDR3 DNA reads TGTGCCAGCAGTCAGATCTCTGGAAACACCATATATTTT. Amino acids: CASSQISGNTIYF. The chain couples TRBV25-1 to TRBJ1-3; D unresolved. This CDR3 is 13 amino acids long. V was clipped by 5 bases and J by 0 bases, with 5 bases between them. In germline, CDR1 is MGHDK, CDR2 SYGVNS.

The chain couples TRBV11-3 to TRBJ2-3; possible D gene TRBD1, 5 bases. The CDR3 length is 14 residues. CDR1 is SGHNT, CDR2 YENEEA, per germline. V lost 6 bases and J 0 bases, leaving 10 bases between the germline ends. CDR3 loop: CASRPTVSTDTQYF. The CDR3 DNA is TGTGCCAGCAGGCCGACAGTTAGCACAGATACGCAGTATTTT.